This T cell receptor (beta chain) was sequenced for a study of cytomegalovirus exposure and HLA in healthy donors. Study-level information: The 120 validation repertoires, a later analysis reported, used the same platform as the 650 to 800 repertoires from the first cohort.

The CDR3 has 15 amino acids. Germline assignment: CDR1 SQVTM and CDR2 ANQGSEA. V shed 6 bases, J shed 2 bases, and the junction held 12 bases outside the gene matches. TCRdb's table, derived via immunoSEQ multiplex PCR, lists solely in-frame clones and lacks some. The sample includes about 58,000 clones, more than 90% of them seen just once. The sequenced sample was PBMCs. This sequence joins TRBV29-1 and TRBJ1-2, with 7 bases lining up with TRBD1. This sequence originates from a man aged 18 to 29 in good health and CMV-seronegative. The CDR3, as DNA: TGCAGCGTCACAGGGGCTCTAGGTGGGAACTATGGCTACACCTTC. It translates to CSVTGALGGNYGYTF.